A single sample is the source of the 21 T cell receptor beta chains below, sequenced in a study of blood T cell repertoires in COVID-19 (dated by TCRdb to about 2020). The library was made by the immunoSEQ multiplex PCR assay. TCRdb re-hosts the immuneACCESS table, in-frame sequences only. Its copies lack some clones; in the studies checked, an unresolved V gene accounts for under half of them, and the cause for the rest is not known. This sample gives some 230,000 clones in total; about 79% of them show up just once. In total, the top ten clones hold roughly 1.3% of the sample. The sample taken for sequencing was PBMCs or T cells enriched from blood (not recorded which). The receptors were gathered from a woman between 40 and 55 years old with acute COVID-19.

The chain links TRBV19 to TRBJ2-1; weak D call: TRBD1 (6 bases). Germline V gene data show CDR1 as LNHDA and CDR2 as SQIVND (reference sequence). Trimming stripped 0 bases from V and 7 bases from J, with 13 bases between. This CDR3 has 15 residues. The CDR3 DNA is TGTGCCAGTAGTATAGACCGCTGGACAGCTAATGAGCAGTTCTTC. Amino acid sequence: CASSIDRWTANEQFF.

V gene TRBV6-5 combines with J gene TRBJ1-2; 8 bases agree with TRBD1. After removal of 2 bases from V and 4 bases from J, the junction contained 3 bases not matched to a gene. CDR3 length: 14 amino acids. In germline, CDR1 is MNHEY, CDR2 SVGAGI. The chain's CDR3 is CASSYTQGAYGYTF. The CDR3, as DNA: TGTGCCAGCAGTTACACGCAGGGGGCCTATGGCTACACCTTC.

The chain recombines TRBV5-1 with TRBJ2-3; 7 positions match TRBD2. The CDR3 spans 17 residues. The V gene's germline CDR1 is SGHRS and CDR2 YFSETQ. J was trimmed by 0 bases and V by 3 bases; bases with no gene match: 10. The DNA for the CDR3 is TGCGCCAGCAGCTCGGGACGGGGGGTCGCTAGCACAGATACGCAGTATTTT. Its translation is CASSSGRGVASTDTQYF.

The V call is TRBV19, the J call TRBJ1-2; 8 bases map to TRBD1. Germline CDR1 and CDR2: LNHDA and SQIVND (reference sequence). CDR3 size: 13 residues. V trimming: 9 bases; J trimming: 3 bases; junction bases outside the gene matches: 6. CDR3 nucleotides: TGTGCCAGCATCCGGACAGGGCACTATGGCTACACCTTC. It codes for CASIRTGHYGYTF.

The J gene is TRBJ2-6, the V gene TRBV14; 10 bases line up with TRBD2. CDR3 length: 18 residues. Germline V gene sequence: CDR1 SGHDN, CDR2 FVKESK. J was trimmed by 0 bases and V by 3 bases; bases with no gene match: 5. The CDR3 spells CASSHRLAGVSGANVLTF. The CDR3 bases are TGTGCCAGCAGCCACAGACTAGCGGGTGTCTCTGGGGCCAACGTCCTGACTTTC.

The chain recombines TRBV2 with TRBJ2-4, with D perhaps matching TRBD2 (5 bases). This CDR3 is 16 amino acids long. The germline V gene encodes CDR1 SNHLY and CDR2 FYNNEI. V lost 0 bases, J lost 0 bases, and 9 bases lay in between. The CDR3 bases are TGTGCCAGCAGTGAAGCCCTGCGGGTAGCCAAAAACATTCAGTACTTC. The encoded protein is CASSEALRVAKNIQYF.

The rearrangement links TRBV4-2 to TRBJ1-5, with D uncertain. V lost 1 base and J 4 bases, leaving 8 bases between the germline ends. Germline assignment: CDR1 LGHNA and CDR2 YNFKEQ. The length of the CDR3 is 14 residues. The DNA of the CDR3 is TGTGCCAGCAGCCAAGGGCAGGCAAATCAGCCCCAGCATTTT. It specifies CASSQGQANQPQHF.

The J gene is TRBJ1-2, the V gene TRBV9; 7 nucleotides line up with TRBD1. This CDR3 is built from 13 residues. V shed 3 bases and J 4 bases; nucleotides not matched to a gene: 3. Germline V CDR1 and CDR2: SGDLS, YYNGEE. The chain's CDR3 is CASSETGSYGYTF. The CDR3 DNA reads as TGTGCCAGCAGCGAGACAGGGAGCTATGGCTACACCTTC. Together with reference TRBV9 and TRBJ1-2, the CDR3 gives the full variable domain: DSGVTQTPKHLITATGQRVTLRCSPRSGDLSVYWYQQSLDQGLQFLIQYYNGEERAKGNILERFSAQQFPDLHSELNLSSLELGDSALYFCASSETGSYGYTFGSGTRLTVV.

This sequence joins TRBV25-1 and TRBJ2-2; 13 positions agree with TRBD2. Germline CDR1 MGHDK, CDR2 SYGVNS. This CDR3 has 18 residues. J gave up 1 base and V 1 base, and 3 bases lay outside the gene matches. The CDR3 DNA is TGTGCCAGCAGTGAATGGACTAGCGGGGGTCTGAACACCGGGGAGCTGTTTTTT. This gives the protein CASSEWTSGGLNTGELFF.

The V gene is TRBV24-1, the J gene TRBJ2-3; 8 positions match TRBD1. Trimming removed 4 bases from V and 1 base from J; junction bases left unmatched: 9. Germline values: CDR1 KGHDR, CDR2 SFDVKD. This CDR3 is 17 amino acids long. The CDR3 reads CATSEAAGGEGTDTQYF. CDR3 coding DNA: TGTGCCACCAGTGAGGCCGCAGGGGGCGAGGGCACAGATACGCAGTATTTT.

This chain uses TRBV27 with TRBJ1-1; D gene uncertain. Between the trimmed V and J ends, which lost 5 bases and 0 bases, there was a span of 7 bases. The CDR3 spans 13 residues. Germline V CDR1 and CDR2: MNHEY, SMNVEV (reference sequence). The CDR3 reads CASSPTLNTEAFF. The CDR3, as DNA: TGTGCCAGCAGTCCGACACTGAACACTGAAGCTTTCTTT.

This chain joins TRBV6-1 and TRBJ2-3; 10 bases are a match to TRBD2. This CDR3 is built from 15 residues. Germline V gene sequence: CDR1 MNHNS, CDR2 SASEGT. V lost 1 base, J lost 4 bases, and 2 bases stayed unmatched. This chain's CDR3 is CASSEEAGGPDTQYF. CDR3 coding DNA: TGTGCCAGCAGTGAAGAAGCGGGAGGGCCAGATACGCAGTATTTT.

This clone was detected a few times. CDR3 coding DNA: TGTGCCAGCTGCCCGGGGGGCAACGACTGGGGCTACACCTTC. This translates into CASCPGGNDWGYTF. The V call is TRBV6-5, the J call TRBJ1-2; D is possibly TRBD1 (6 bases). CDR3 length: 14 amino acids. V was trimmed by 8 bases and J by 8 bases, leaving 21 bases between them. Germline V gene lookup returns CDR1 MNHEY and CDR2 SVGAGI.

The rearrangement links TRBV5-6 to TRBJ2-7; unclear D gene. Trimming left V 0 bases short and J 0 bases short, with 7 bases between. This CDR3 contains 14 residues. CDR1 is SGHDT, CDR2 YYEEEE, per germline. CDR3 bases: TGTGCCAGCAGCTTGGGACACAGCTCCTACGAGCAGTACTTC. Translation: CASSLGHSSYEQYF.

The CDR3 is CASSLGVEQYF. The CDR3 DNA reads as TGTGCCAGCAGTTTGGGAGTCGAGCAGTACTTC. This sequence joins TRBV28 and TRBJ2-7; maybe TRBD2 (5 bases). Between the trimmed V and J ends, which lost 3 bases and 6 bases, there was a span of 6 bases. There are 11 residues in the CDR3. Germline loops: CDR1 MDHEN, CDR2 SYDVKM.

The chain carries TRBV28 and TRBJ2-7, with D maybe TRBD2 (6 bases). Trimming took off 2 bases at V and 0 bases at J, with 20 bases between the two ends. This CDR3 spans 18 amino acids. Germline V gene data show CDR1 as MDHEN and CDR2 as SYDVKM. The CDR3: CASSLSLGGPPSSYEQYF. CDR3 nucleotides: TGTGCCAGCAGTTTAAGTCTTGGAGGGCCCCCTAGCTCCTACGAGCAGTACTTC.

The chain has TRBV19 and TRBJ1-1; D is possibly TRBD1 (5 bases). The V and J ends lost 1 base and 5 bases respectively, with 14 bases between them. From germline, CDR1 is LNHDA and CDR2 SQIVND (reference sequence). This CDR3 has 15 residues. CDR3 in DNA: TGTGCCAGTAGTATAGCTCGGGGGATGAGAACTGAAGCTTTCTTT. Translating gives CASSIARGMRTEAFF.

The table lists this clone with a count of one. The chain joins TRBV7-2 to TRBJ1-2, with 7 bases lining up with TRBD1. The CDR3 consists of 14 residues. Germline CDR1 is SGHTA and CDR2 is FQGNSA. The J segment lost 8 bases and the V segment lost 1 base, leaving 7 bases of the junction unmatched. The CDR3 coding sequence is TGTGCCAGCAGCTTAGGGAACAGGGGAGGCGGCTACACCTTC. Residues: CASSLGNRGGGYTF.

The rearrangement uses TRBV2 and TRBJ2-2; TRBD2 aligns across 8 bases. Germline V CDR1 and CDR2: SNHLY, FYNNEI. The V segment lost 3 bases and the J segment 6 bases; nucleotides outside the gene matches: 6. This CDR3 contains 15 residues. CDR3 sequence (DNA): TGTGCCAGCAGTGAGGCTAGCGGGCTATCCGGGGAGCTGTTTTTT. Translated, it gives CASSEASGLSGELFF. Filled out from reference TRBV2 and TRBJ2-2, the complete variable domain reads EPEVTQTPSHQVTQMGQEVILRCVPISNHLYFYWYRQILGQKVEFLVSFYNNEISEKSEIFDDQFSVERPDGSNFTLKIRSTKLEDSAMYFCASSEASGLSGELFFGEGSRLTVL.

This clone was seen a handful of times. The chain recombines TRBV23-1 with TRBJ1-5; no clear D. TRBV23-1 carries the ORF label, with uncertain function. V was clipped by 7 bases and J by 7 bases, with 5 bases between them. The CDR3 totals 10 residues. CDR3 in DNA: TGCGCCAGCATTATACAGCCCCAGCATTTT. It codes for CASIIQPQHF.

This clone was recorded once. The chain uses TRBV7-9 and TRBJ2-1; tentatively, D is TRBD2 (6 bases). CDR1 is SEHNR, CDR2 FQNEAQ, per germline (reference sequence). This CDR3 is 15 amino acids long. The V and J ends lost 0 bases and 6 bases respectively, with 12 bases between them. The CDR3 nucleotides are TGTGCCAGCAGCTTAGCTCGGCTAGCGCCCAATGAGCAGTTCTTC. Translating it yields CASSLARLAPNEQFF.